This T cell receptor beta chain was recovered during a study of radiotherapy plus CTLA-4 blockade in lung cancer. Background on the study: Disease control was achieved by approximately 32% of patients, and objective responses by less than 20%.

Clones were read by immunoSEQ multiplex PCR, and TCRdb kept only the in-frame ones, dropping some. Of around 55,000 clones listed, 70% to 85% were seen once; the top ten hold under 7%. As to this clone: Its cognate antigen is unknown.

Germline V gene lookup returns CDR1 SGHTA and CDR2 FQGNSA. The CDR3 sequence is 13 residues long. Trimming shortened V by 1 base and J by 12 bases, and 13 bases separated the two germline ends. Receiving focal radiation plus CTLA-4 blockade with ipilimumab were patients who had chemo-refractory metastatic non-small-cell lung cancer. General observations from the study: Per reports, early blood T cell clone dynamics, plus interferon-beta, forecast response most strongly. Radiotherapy was combined with ipilimumab, and tumor-derived TCR clones then expanded in blood.

This rearrangement joins TRBV7-2 to TRBJ2-1; unclear D gene. Sample: peripheral blood, taken from a patient treated with radiotherapy plus ipilimumab. This sequence originates from a human donor with non-small cell lung cancer whose response to radiotherapy plus ipilimumab could not be evaluated. The CDR3 region has the DNA TGTGCCAGCAGCTTAGAGTGGGTTGAGGTGCAGTTCTTC. Protein product: CASSLEWVEVQFF.